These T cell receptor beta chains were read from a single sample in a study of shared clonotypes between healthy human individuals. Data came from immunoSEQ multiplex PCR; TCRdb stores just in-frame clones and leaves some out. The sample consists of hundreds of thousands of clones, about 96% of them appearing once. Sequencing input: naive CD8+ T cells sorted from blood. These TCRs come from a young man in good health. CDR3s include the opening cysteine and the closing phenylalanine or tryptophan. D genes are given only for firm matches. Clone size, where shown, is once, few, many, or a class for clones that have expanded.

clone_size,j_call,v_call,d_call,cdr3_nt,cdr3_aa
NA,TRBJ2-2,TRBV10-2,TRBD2,TGCGCCAGCAGTGAGTTGACTAGCGCTAACACCGGGGAGCTGTTTTTT,CASSELTSANTGELFF
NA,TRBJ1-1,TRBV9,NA,TGTGCCAGCAGCGTAGCAGCTAGCTTAGAGGGAGCTTTCTTT,CASSVAASLEGAFF
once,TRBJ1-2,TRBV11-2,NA,TGTGCCAGCAGCTTAGATGTCGGACTGGTCTATGGCTACACCTTC,CASSLDVGLVYGYTF
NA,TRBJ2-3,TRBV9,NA,TGTGCCAGCTCCCGGTGGACGGGAGCTAGCACAGATACGCAGTATTTT,CASSRWTGASTDTQYF
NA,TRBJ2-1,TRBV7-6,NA,TGTGCCAGCAGCCCACAAGGGGGATTCTCCTACAATGAGCAGTTCTTC,CASSPQGGFSYNEQFF
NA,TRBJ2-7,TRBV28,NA,TGTGCCAGCAGTTTATCCTCTTACGAGCAGTACTTC,CASSLSSYEQYF
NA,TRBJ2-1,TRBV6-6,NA,TGTGCCAGCAAAGGGGGCAATGAGCAGTTCTTC,CASKGGNEQFF
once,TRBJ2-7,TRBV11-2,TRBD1,TGTGCCAGCAGCTACCCGGGACAGATCTACGAGCAGTACTTC,CASSYPGQIYEQYF
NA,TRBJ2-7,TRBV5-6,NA,TGTGCCAGCAGCTTGTACATGGTGGACGAGCAGTACTTC,CASSLYMVDEQYF
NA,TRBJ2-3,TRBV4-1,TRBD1,TGCGCCAGCAGCCAAGATGGTGGCTGGTTCGTCGGACAGGGGAACACAGATACGCAGTATTTT,CASSQDGGWFVGQGNTDTQYF
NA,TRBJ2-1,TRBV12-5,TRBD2,TGTGCTAGTGGGGACTATGGACTAGCGAATGAGCAGTTCTTC,CASGDYGLANEQFF
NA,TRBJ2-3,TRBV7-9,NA,TGTGCCAGCAGCCACAGGGAGGCAAAGCAGTATTTT,CASSHREAKQYF
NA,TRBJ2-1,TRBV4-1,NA,TGCGCCAGCGGCCCGGGGCTAGCTGATTCGGTCTACAATGAGCAGTTCTTC,CASGPGLADSVYNEQFF
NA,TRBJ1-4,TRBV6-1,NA,TGTGCCAGCCGCCGTTGGGAGCCGAGTGAAAAACTGTTTTTT,CASRRWEPSEKLFF
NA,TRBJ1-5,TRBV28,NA,TGTGCCAGCAGTTTAGTCGGGGCCGGTGGCAATCAGCCCCAGCATTTT,CASSLVGAGGNQPQHF
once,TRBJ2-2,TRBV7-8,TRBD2,TGTGCCAGCAGCCCACTAGCGGGGACCCTCTACGGGGAGCTGTTTTTT,CASSPLAGTLYGELFF